Listed here are 7 T cell receptor beta chains from one sample, sequenced in a study of Ad26.COV2.S vaccination and SARS-CoV-2 variants. Treatment defined: around 19 received Ad26.COV2.S at low or high dose, single or two shots; about five received placebo; per-sample allocation not given. Samples came from day 63 after the first vaccine or placebo injection. Generated by immunoSEQ multiplex PCR, the TCRdb table keeps only in-frame clones and is missing some. The data show more than 350,000 clones, with 90% seen just once and 9% to 15% held by the top ten. This sample comprised peripheral blood, obtained in a trial of Ad26.COV2.S vaccine versus placebo. The source is a person aged 18-60 years who received the Ad26.COV2.S COVID-19 vaccine or a placebo.

The rearrangement joins TRBV29-1 to TRBJ1-1; D uncertain. This CDR3 spans 14 amino acids. Germline V CDR1 and CDR2: SQVTM, ANQGSEA. Trimming shortened V by 5 bases and J by 2 bases, and 15 bases separated the two germline ends. The DNA for the CDR3 is TGCAGCGTTCTAGGCCGGGTCCATAACACTGAAGCTTTCTTT. This gives the protein CSVLGRVHNTEAFF.

V and J are TRBV9 and TRBJ2-2; 7 bases are a match to TRBD1. Germline V gene sequence: CDR1 SGDLS, CDR2 YYNGEE. The CDR3 extends over 17 amino acids. J was trimmed by 2 bases and V by 0 bases; bases with no gene match: 7. CDR3 in DNA: TGTGCCAGCAGCGTAGGACCGGGACAGCCAAACACCGGGGAGCTGTTTTTT. Translation: CASSVGPGQPNTGELFF.

This chain connects TRBV6-2 or TRBV6-3 to TRBJ2-7; D gene uncertain. The CDR3 sequence is 16 residues long. The V gene lost 2 bases and the J gene lost 2 bases, with 16 bases spanning the gap. Germline CDR1 is MNHEY and CDR2 is SVGEGT. The DNA of the CDR3 is TGTGCCAGCAGTTACGCAAGCGAACCCTCACCCTACGAGCAGTACTTC. Protein product: CASSYASEPSPYEQYF.

CDR3 sequence: CASSPYNEQFF. The CDR3 DNA follows: TGTGCCAGCAGCCCTTACAATGAGCAGTTCTTC. This chain uses TRBV2 with TRBJ2-1; D gene unclear. V was trimmed by 6 bases and J by 4 bases, leaving 4 bases between them. In germline, CDR1 is SNHLY, CDR2 FYNNEI. This CDR3 has 11 residues.

V gene TRBV29-1 combines with J gene TRBJ1-2, with D maybe TRBD1 (6 bases). The V gene lost 3 bases and the J gene lost 4 bases, with 18 bases spanning the gap. This CDR3 is 15 amino acids long. The germline V gene has CDR1 SQVTM and CDR2 ANQGSEA. CDR3 in amino acids: CSVDKYRARGYGYTF. Here the CDR3 DNA reads TGCAGCGTTGACAAATACAGGGCGCGGGGCTATGGCTACACCTTC.

This sequence joins TRBV5-1 and TRBJ2-1; D is unresolved. Germline CDR1 reads SGHRS; CDR2 reads YFSETQ. The CDR3 runs to 15 residues. The germline V and J ends were trimmed by 0 bases and 7 bases, with 14 bases remaining between them. The CDR3 region has the DNA TGCGCCAGCAGCTTGGCTGGCGTTCTAGGGAATGAGCAGTTCTTC. Translation gives CASSLAGVLGNEQFF.

This clone was counted once. The chain carries TRBV7-8 and TRBJ2-7, with 13 bases matching TRBD2. V was pared by 5 bases and J by 1 base, with 5 bases of the junction left unmatched. Per germline, CDR1 SGHVS and CDR2 FQNEAQ. The CDR3 consists of 16 residues. As DNA, the CDR3 is TGTGCCAGCAGCCTCCGGACTAGCGGGGGTTCCTACGAGCAGTACTTC. Its translation is CASSLRTSGGSYEQYF.